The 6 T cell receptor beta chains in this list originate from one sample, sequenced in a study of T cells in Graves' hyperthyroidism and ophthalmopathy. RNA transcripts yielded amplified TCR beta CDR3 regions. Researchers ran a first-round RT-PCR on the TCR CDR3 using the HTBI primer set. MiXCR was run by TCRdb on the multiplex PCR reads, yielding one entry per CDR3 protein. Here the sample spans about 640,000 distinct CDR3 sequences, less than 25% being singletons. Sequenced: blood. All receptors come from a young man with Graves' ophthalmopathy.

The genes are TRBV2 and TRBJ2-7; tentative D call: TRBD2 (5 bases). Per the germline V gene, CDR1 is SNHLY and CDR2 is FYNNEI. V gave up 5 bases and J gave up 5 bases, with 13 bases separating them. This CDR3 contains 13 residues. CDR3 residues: CASSFLGGNEQYF. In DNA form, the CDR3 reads TGTGCCAGCAGTTTTCTAGGAGGTAACGAGCAGTACTTC.

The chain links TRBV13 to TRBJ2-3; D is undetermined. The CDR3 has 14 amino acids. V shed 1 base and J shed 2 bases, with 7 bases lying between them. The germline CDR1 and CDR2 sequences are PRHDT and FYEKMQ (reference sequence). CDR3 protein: CASSLEKATDTQYF. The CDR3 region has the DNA TGTGCCAGCAGCTTAGAAAAAGCCACAGATACGCAGTATTTT.

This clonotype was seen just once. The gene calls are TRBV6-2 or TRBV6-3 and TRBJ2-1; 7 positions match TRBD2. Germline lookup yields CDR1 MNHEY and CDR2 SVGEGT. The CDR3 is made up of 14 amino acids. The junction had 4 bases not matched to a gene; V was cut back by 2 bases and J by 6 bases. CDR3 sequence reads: CASSYGTNLNEQFF. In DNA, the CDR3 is TGTGCCAGCAGTTACGGGACTAACCTCAATGAGCAGTTCTTC.

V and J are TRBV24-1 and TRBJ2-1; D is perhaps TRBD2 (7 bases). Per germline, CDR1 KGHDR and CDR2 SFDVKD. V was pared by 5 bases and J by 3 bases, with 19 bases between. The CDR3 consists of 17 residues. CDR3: CATSVGGERGRYNEQFF. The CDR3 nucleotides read TGTGCCACCAGTGTGGGGGGCGAGCGGGGCCGCTACAATGAGCAGTTCTTC.

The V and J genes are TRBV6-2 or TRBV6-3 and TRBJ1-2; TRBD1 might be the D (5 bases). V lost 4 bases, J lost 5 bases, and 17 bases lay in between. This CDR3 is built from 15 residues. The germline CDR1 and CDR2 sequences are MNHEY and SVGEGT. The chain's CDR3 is CASSLAGTLWYGYTF. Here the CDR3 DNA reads TGTGCCAGCAGTTTGGCAGGGACCCTATGGTATGGCTACACCTTC.

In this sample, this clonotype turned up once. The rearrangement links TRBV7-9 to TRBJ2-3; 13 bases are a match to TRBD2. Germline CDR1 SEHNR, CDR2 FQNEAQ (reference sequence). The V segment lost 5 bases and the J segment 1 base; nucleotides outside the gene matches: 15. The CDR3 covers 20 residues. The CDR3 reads CASSAGGLAGSRRGTDTQYF. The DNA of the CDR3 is TGTGCCAGCAGCGCCGGGGGACTAGCGGGATCGAGGAGGGGCACAGATACGCAGTATTTT.